This T cell receptor beta chain came from a study of radiation and T cells in renal cell carcinoma. As to time point: blood 2 weeks post-SBRT. The sample's treatment: 15 Gy SBRT to primary tumor, nephrectomy 4 weeks later. Blood was sampled at baseline, 2 weeks and 4 weeks after SBRT. With 5 bases clipped from V and 4 bases from J, the junction kept 0 bases outside the gene matches. This CDR3 is 13 amino acids long. Germline CDR1 SGDLS, CDR2 YYNGEE. Clones were read by immunoSEQ multiplex PCR, and TCRdb kept only the in-frame ones, dropping some. The data hold around 80,000 clones, with roughly 82% observed a single time.

The sequencing used blood, collected from a patient whose treatment included radiotherapy and nephrectomy. This chain joins TRBV9 and TRBJ2-1; 10 bases line up with TRBD1. The TCR was taken from a man aged 60-69 years with renal cell carcinoma. CDR3 in DNA: TGTGCCAGCAGGGGACAGGGGTACAATGAGCAGTTCTTC. It specifies CASRGQGYNEQFF.